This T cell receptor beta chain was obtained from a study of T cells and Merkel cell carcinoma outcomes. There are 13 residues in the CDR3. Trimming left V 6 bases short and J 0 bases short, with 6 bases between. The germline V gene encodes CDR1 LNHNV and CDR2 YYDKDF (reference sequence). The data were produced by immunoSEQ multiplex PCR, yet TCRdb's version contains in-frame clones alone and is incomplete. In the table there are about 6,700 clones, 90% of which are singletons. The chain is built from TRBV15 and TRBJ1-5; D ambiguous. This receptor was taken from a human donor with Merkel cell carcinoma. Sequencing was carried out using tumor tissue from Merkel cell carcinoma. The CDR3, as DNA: TGTGCCACCAGGGACTTTAGCAATCAGCCCCAGCATTTT. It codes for CATRDFSNQPQHF.